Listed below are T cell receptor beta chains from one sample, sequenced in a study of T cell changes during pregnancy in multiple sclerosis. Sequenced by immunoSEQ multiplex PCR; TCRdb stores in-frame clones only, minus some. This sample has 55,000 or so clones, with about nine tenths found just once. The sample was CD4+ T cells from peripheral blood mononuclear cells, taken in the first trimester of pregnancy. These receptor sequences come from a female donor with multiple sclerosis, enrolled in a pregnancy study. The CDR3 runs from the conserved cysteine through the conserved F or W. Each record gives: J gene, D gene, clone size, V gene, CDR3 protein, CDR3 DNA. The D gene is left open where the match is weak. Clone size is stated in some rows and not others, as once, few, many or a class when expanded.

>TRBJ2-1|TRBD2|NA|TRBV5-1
CASSVLAGLSNEQFF
TGCGCCAGCAGCGTACTAGCGGGTTTATCCAATGAGCAGTTCTTC
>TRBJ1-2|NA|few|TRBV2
CASSVHRGGYTF
TGTGCCAGCAGTGTTCATCGAGGTGGCTACACCTTC
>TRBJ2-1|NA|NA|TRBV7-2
CASSLQEEQFF
TGTGCCAGCAGCTTACAGGAAGAGCAGTTCTTC
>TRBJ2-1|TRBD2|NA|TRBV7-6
CASSLDVLAGNEQFF
TGTGCCAGCAGCTTAGATGTACTAGCGGGCAATGAGCAGTTCTTC
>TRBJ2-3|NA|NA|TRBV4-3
CASSQDPGVSADTQYF
TGCGCCAGCAGCCAAGATCCAGGGGTCTCCGCAGATACGCAGTATTTT
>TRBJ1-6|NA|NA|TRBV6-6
CASSPGGRGSPLHF
TGTGCCAGCAGCCCCGGGGGACGGGGATCACCCCTCCACTTT
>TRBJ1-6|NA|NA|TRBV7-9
CASSSAGLRNSPLHF
TGTGCCAGCAGCTCGGCGGGCCTACGGAATTCACCCCTCCACTTT
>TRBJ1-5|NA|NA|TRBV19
CASSIDRGTQHF
TGTGCCAGTAGTATAGACAGGGGAACCCAGCATTTT
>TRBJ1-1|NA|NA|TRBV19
CASSIVFDSYEAFF
TGTGCCAGTAGTATAGTGTTCGACAGTTATGAAGCTTTCTTT
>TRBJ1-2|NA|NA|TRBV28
CASSLSLDGYTF
TGTGCCAGCAGTTTATCACTCGATGGCTACACCTTC
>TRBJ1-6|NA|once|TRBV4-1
CASSQDGQYNSPLHF
TGCGCCAGCAGCCAAGATGGACAGTATAATTCACCCCTCCACTTT
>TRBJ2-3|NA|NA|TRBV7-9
CASSLGGGGAGTDTQYF
TGTGCCAGCAGCTTAGGGGGCGGAGGGGCCGGCACAGATACGCAGTATTTT
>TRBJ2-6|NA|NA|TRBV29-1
CSVGLSGNSGANVLTF
TGCAGCGTTGGATTGAGCGGAAATTCTGGGGCCAACGTCCTGACTTTC
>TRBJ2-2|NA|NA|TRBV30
CAWKSTGYPGELFF
TGTGCCTGGAAGTCGACAGGCTATCCCGGGGAGCTGTTTTTT
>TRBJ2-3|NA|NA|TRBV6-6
CASRGEDGTDTQYF
TGTGCCAGCAGGGGAGAAGACGGCACAGATACGCAGTATTTT
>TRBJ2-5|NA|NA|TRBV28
CASSAPGERETQYF
TGTGCCAGCAGTGCTCCGGGGGAAAGAGAGACCCAGTACTTC
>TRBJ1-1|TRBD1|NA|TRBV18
CASSPPEGQGTGWNTEAFF
TGTGCCAGCTCACCACCGGAGGGACAGGGGACGGGGTGGAACACTGAAGCTTTCTTT
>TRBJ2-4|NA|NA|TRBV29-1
CSGRTLKNIQYF
TGCAGCGGTCGGACTTTAAAAAACATTCAGTACTTC
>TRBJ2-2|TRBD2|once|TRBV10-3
CANWTSGNPGELFF
TGTGCCAACTGGACTAGCGGGAACCCCGGGGAGCTGTTTTTT
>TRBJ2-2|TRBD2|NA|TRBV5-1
CASSPRLLAGVSPGELFF
TGCGCCAGCAGCCCGCGTCTTCTAGCGGGAGTATCCCCCGGGGAGCTGTTTTTT
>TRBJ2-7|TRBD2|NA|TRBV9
CASSVGGTSGGREQYF
TGTGCCAGCAGCGTAGGGGGGACTAGCGGGGGGAGGGAGCAGTACTTC
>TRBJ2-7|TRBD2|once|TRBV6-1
CASSEFSGSSYEQYF
TGTGCCAGCAGTGAGTTTAGCGGGAGCTCCTACGAGCAGTACTTC
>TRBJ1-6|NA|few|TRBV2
CASSAVGGENSPLHF
TGTGCCAGCAGTGCAGTTGGGGGCGAGAATTCACCCCTCCACTTT